One sample yielded the 15 T cell receptor beta chains listed below, sequenced in a study of post-analysis software for immune sequencing data. Findings and caveats of the study: Higher frequency in patients than in controls was seen for roughly five TRBV segments, with TRBV5-6, TRBV5-1 and TRBV20-1 among them.

Their specific antigens are unknown. Unique molecular identifiers were present in the TCR beta cDNA libraries. TCRdb reprocessed the PCR reads with MiXCR, giving one entry per CDR3 protein. The sample has about 760,000 distinct CDR3 sequences, 25% to 30% seen once. Sequenced sample: blood. The receptors here all came from a girl aged 10-17 years with multiple sclerosis.

This clonotype has a handful of counts. The final CDR3 position lacks the conserved phenylalanine or tryptophan, pointing to a likely read error. The V gene is TRBV29-1, the J gene TRBJ2-1; the D call may be TRBD1 or TRBD2 (7 bases each). Looked up from germline, CDR1 is SQVTM and CDR2 is ANQGSEA. There are 14 residues in the CDR3. V was shortened by 6 bases and J by 1 base, with 13 bases between the two germline ends. CDR3 in DNA: TGCAGCGTAGGGGGCGGGGGATCCTACAATGAGCAGTTCTTA. It yields the protein CSVGGGGSYNEQFL.

This clonotype was found a few times. The J gene is TRBJ1-6, the V gene TRBV7-9; 7 nucleotides align to TRBD1. Germline-derived CDR1 and CDR2 are SEHNR and FQNEAQ (reference sequence). Trimming at V came to 1 base and at J to 0 bases, leaving 3 bases not matched to a gene. CDR3 length equals 17 residues. The CDR3 DNA is TGTGCCAGCAGCTTAGTTGGGGACAGCTCCTATAATTCACCCCTCCACTTT. It translates to CASSLVGDSSYNSPLHF.

The chain has TRBV28 and TRBJ1-2; D gene unclear. There are 12 residues in the CDR3. Germline-derived CDR1 and CDR2 are MDHEN and SYDVKM. V shed 5 bases and J shed 8 bases, with 12 bases lying between them. The CDR3 reads CASSNLAQGYTF. CDR3 DNA sequence: TGTGCCAGCAGTAATCTTGCCCAGGGCTACACCTTC.

A few counts support this clonotype. The rearrangement joins TRBV7-8 to TRBJ2-3; D unclear. V lost 2 bases and J 5 bases, leaving 11 bases between the germline ends. This CDR3 has 14 amino acids. Per the germline V gene, CDR1 is SGHVS and CDR2 is FQNEAQ. The CDR3 sequence is CASSLSTERDTQYF. The CDR3 nucleotides read TGTGCCAGCAGCTTATCCACGGAACGAGATACGCAGTATTTT. Full variable domain (missing parts from reference TRBV7-8 and TRBJ2-3): GAGVSQSPRYKVAKRGQDVALRCDPISGHVSLFWYQQALGQGPEFLTYFQNEAQLDKSGLPSDRFFAERPEGSVSTLKIQRTQQEDSAVYLCASSLSTERDTQYFGPGTRLTVL.

This clonotype was found a few times. The rearrangement links TRBV5-1 to TRBJ1-1; tentatively, D is TRBD1 (5 bases). Germline loops: CDR1 SGHRS, CDR2 YFSETQ. This CDR3 has 15 residues. The V end lost 1 base, the J end lost 2 bases, and 12 bases lay between the germline ends. The chain's CDR3 is CASSLRSGPNTEAFF. CDR3 in DNA: TGCGCCAGCAGCTTGCGCTCAGGGCCTAACACTGAAGCTTTCTTT.

This clonotype was observed a handful of times. This sequence joins TRBV9 and TRBJ2-7; 9 bases match TRBD1. From germline, CDR1 is SGDLS and CDR2 YYNGEE. After removal of 3 bases from V and 5 bases from J, the junction contained 9 bases not matched to a gene. CDR3 length: 15 amino acids. In nucleotides, the CDR3 is TGTGCCAGCAGCGCGGGACAGGGACGGTCTAACGAGCAGTACTTC. It is translated as CASSAGQGRSNEQYF.

The chain links TRBV4-1 to TRBJ1-5; D unclear. The germline V gene has CDR1 MGHRA and CDR2 YSYEKL. This CDR3 comprises 14 residues. The V end was cut by 1 base, the J end by 3 bases, with 7 bases between. CDR3: CASSQVLPNQPQHF. The DNA for the CDR3 is TGCGCCAGCAGCCAAGTTCTCCCCAATCAGCCCCAGCATTTT.

The chain is built from TRBV10-3 and TRBJ2-1; TRBD1 aligns across 9 bases. CDR1 is ENHRY, CDR2 SYGVKD, per germline. CDR3 length: 17 residues. After removal of 7 bases from V and 0 bases from J, the junction contained 10 bases not matched to a gene. CDR3 sequence: CAITRDRELSSYNEQFF. For the CDR3, the DNA is TGTGCCATCACCCGGGACAGGGAGCTAAGCTCCTACAATGAGCAGTTCTTC.

This clonotype was found a few times. V is TRBV20-1 and J is TRBJ2-7; tentative D call: TRBD1 (5 bases). Germline loops: CDR1 DFQATT, CDR2 SNEGSKA (reference sequence). The CDR3 is 13 residues long. With 5 bases removed from V and 4 bases from J, the gap between germline ends came to 15 bases. The CDR3 DNA follows: TGCAGTGCTTACCATGACAGCTTGTACGAGCAGTACTTC. This codes for CSAYHDSLYEQYF.

This rearrangement joins TRBV20-1 to TRBJ2-3; D ambiguous. V was pared by 6 bases and J by 0 bases, with 13 bases between. The CDR3 loop spans 14 amino acids. Germline CDR1 and CDR2: DFQATT and SNEGSKA (reference sequence). CDR3 protein: CSAPGRLSTDTQYF. DNA for the CDR3: TGCAGTGCGCCGGGCCGCCTGAGCACAGATACGCAGTATTTT.

This clonotype occurred a few times. This chain connects TRBV28 to TRBJ1-6, with 10 bases identical to TRBD1. The CDR3 sequence is 16 residues long. The germline CDR1 and CDR2 sequences are MDHEN and SYDVKM. The ends lost 5 bases at V and 4 bases at J; junction bases unmatched: 5. CDR3 DNA sequence: TGTGCCAGCAGTCCTCCGGGACAGGGGTATAATTCACCCCTCCACTTT. Protein sequence: CASSPPGQGYNSPLHF.

The J gene is TRBJ2-3, the V gene TRBV2, with 7 bases identical to TRBD1. Trimming took 4 bases from V and 4 from J; bases not matched to a gene: 11. CDR1 is SNHLY and CDR2 is FYNNEI in the germline V gene. The CDR3 is 16 amino acids. This CDR3 reads CASSALDRVRSDTQYF. DNA of the CDR3: TGTGCCAGCAGTGCCCTCGACAGGGTCCGTTCAGATACGCAGTATTTT. Based on the CDR3 plus reference TRBV2 and TRBJ2-3, the full variable domain is EPEVTQTPSHQVTQMGQEVILRCVPISNHLYFYWYRQILGQKVEFLVSFYNNEISEKSEIFDDQFSVERPDGSNFTLKIRSTKLEDSAMYFCASSALDRVRSDTQYFGPGTRLTVL.

This clonotype has more than one count but fewer than ten. The gene calls are TRBV3-1 and TRBJ1-2; TRBD1 is a possible D gene (6 bases). Germline V CDR1 and CDR2: LGHDT, YNNKEL (reference sequence). Trimming shortened V by 3 bases and J by 7 bases, and 18 bases separated the two germline ends. The CDR3 contains 15 residues. The DNA of the CDR3 is TGTGCCAGCAGCCACCTAGCAAGGGGGGGCTCTGGCTACACCTTC. It translates to CASSHLARGGSGYTF.

As DNA, the CDR3 is TGTGCCAGCAGCCCGAGGACCGGGACAGAGAGTAGCTCCTACGAGCAGTACTTC. It translates to CASSPRTGTESSSYEQYF. The gene calls are TRBV7-9 and TRBJ2-7, with 7 bases lining up with TRBD1. V was pared by 5 bases and J by 0 bases, with 16 bases of the junction left unmatched. Germline V gene lookup returns CDR1 SEHNR and CDR2 FQNEAQ (reference sequence). CDR3 length: 18 residues. Full variable domain (rest looked up from reference TRBV7-9 and TRBJ2-7): DTGVSQNPRHKITKRGQNVTFRCDPISEHNRLYWYRQTLGQGPEFLTYFQNEAQLEKSRLLSDRFSAERPKGSFSTLEIQRTEQGDSAMYLCASSPRTGTESSSYEQYFGPGTRLTVT.

This clonotype was recorded at least ten times. The rearrangement joins TRBV29-1 to TRBJ2-3; D not certain. The CDR3 loop spans 11 amino acids. Germline values: CDR1 SQVTM, CDR2 ANQGSEA. The germline V and J ends were trimmed by 3 bases and 3 bases, with 4 bases remaining between them. The CDR3 DNA follows: TGCAGCGTTGAGTTGACAGATACGCAGTATTTT. Protein: CSVELTDTQYF.